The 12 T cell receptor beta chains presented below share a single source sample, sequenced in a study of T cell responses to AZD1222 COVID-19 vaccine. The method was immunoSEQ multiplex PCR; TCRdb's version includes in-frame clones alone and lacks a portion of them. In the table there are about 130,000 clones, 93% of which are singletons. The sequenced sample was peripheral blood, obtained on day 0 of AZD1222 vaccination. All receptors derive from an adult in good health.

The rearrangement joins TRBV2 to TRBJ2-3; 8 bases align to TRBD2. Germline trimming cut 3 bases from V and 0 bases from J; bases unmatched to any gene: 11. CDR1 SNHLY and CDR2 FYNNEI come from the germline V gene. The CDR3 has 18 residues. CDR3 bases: TGTGCCAGCAGTGATCGTAGCGGGGCAAATCCTAGCACAGATACGCAGTATTTT. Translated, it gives CASSDRSGANPSTDTQYF.

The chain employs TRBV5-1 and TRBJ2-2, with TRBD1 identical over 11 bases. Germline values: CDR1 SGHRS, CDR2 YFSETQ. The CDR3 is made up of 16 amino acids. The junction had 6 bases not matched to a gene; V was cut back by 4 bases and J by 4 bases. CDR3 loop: CASSLQGQGVTGELFF. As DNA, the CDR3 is TGCGCCAGCAGCCTACAGGGACAGGGGGTCACCGGGGAGCTGTTTTTT.

This CDR3 reads CATRTSGLNEQFF. CDR3 in DNA: TGTGCCACCAGGACTAGCGGCCTCAATGAGCAGTTCTTC. The genes are TRBV6-5 and TRBJ2-1; 10 positions match TRBD2. V lost 10 bases and J lost 6; bases outside the gene matches: 6. The CDR3 spans 13 residues. The germline V gene has CDR1 MNHEY and CDR2 SVGAGI.

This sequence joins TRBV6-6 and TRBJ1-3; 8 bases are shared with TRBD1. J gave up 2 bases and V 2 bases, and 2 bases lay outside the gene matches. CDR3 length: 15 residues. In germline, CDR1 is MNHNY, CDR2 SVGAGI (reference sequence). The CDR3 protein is CASSYGGQAGNTIYF. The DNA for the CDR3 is TGTGCCAGCAGTTACGGGGGACAGGCTGGAAACACCATATATTTT.

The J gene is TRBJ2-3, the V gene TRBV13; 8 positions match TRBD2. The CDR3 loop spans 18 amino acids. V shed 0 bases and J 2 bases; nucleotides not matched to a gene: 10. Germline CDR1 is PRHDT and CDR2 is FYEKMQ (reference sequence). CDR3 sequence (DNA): TGTGCCAGCAGCTTAGGTAACTGGCTAGCGGGTTACACAGATACGCAGTATTTT. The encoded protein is CASSLGNWLAGYTDTQYF.

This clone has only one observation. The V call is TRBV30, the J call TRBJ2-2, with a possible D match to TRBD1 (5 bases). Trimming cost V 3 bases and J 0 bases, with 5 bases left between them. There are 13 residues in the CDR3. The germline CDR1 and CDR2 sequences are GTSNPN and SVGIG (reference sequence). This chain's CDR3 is CAWRTANTGELFF. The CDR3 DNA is TGTGCCTGGAGGACAGCGAACACCGGGGAGCTGTTTTTT.

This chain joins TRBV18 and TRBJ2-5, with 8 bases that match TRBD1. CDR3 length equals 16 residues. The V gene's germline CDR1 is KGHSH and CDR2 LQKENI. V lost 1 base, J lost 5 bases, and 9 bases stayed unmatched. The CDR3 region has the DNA TGTGCCAGCTCACCACGGACAGGGACGGATTTGGAGACCCAGTACTTC. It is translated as CASSPRTGTDLETQYF.

Here the CDR3 DNA reads TGTGCCAGCTTCAGGGGGGCGGGCCACGAGCAGTACTTC. Residues: CASFRGAGHEQYF. The chain joins TRBV5-6 to TRBJ2-7, with a possible D match to TRBD1 (7 bases). In germline, CDR1 is SGHDT, CDR2 YYEEEE. This CDR3 has 13 residues. V shed 7 bases and J shed 5 bases, with 16 bases lying between them.

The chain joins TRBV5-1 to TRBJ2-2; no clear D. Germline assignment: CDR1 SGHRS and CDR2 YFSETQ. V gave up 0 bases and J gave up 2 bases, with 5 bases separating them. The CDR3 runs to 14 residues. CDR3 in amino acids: CASSLDPNTGELFF. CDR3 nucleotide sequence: TGCGCCAGCAGCTTGGATCCCAACACCGGGGAGCTGTTTTTT.

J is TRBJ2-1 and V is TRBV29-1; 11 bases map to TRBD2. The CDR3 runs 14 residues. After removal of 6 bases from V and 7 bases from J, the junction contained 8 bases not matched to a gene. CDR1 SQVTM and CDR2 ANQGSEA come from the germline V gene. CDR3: CSVGLAATLNEQFF. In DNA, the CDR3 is TGCAGCGTGGGACTAGCGGCTACCCTTAATGAGCAGTTCTTC.

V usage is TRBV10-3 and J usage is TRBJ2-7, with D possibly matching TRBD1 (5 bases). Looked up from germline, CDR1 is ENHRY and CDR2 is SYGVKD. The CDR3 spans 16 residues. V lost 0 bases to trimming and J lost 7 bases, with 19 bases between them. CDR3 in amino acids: CAISESGQLVGGEQYF. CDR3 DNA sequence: TGTGCCATCAGTGAGTCGGGGCAGTTGGTTGGCGGAGAGCAGTACTTC.

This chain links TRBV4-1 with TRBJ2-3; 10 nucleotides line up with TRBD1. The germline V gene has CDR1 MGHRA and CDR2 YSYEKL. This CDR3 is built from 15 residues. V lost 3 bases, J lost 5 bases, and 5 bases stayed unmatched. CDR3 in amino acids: CASSQGQGYEDTQYF. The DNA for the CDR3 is TGCGCCAGCAGCCAGGGACAGGGGTACGAAGATACGCAGTATTTT.